This TCR beta chain comes out of a study of cytomegalovirus exposure and HLA in healthy donors. The ends were cut back, 3 bases at V and 1 base at J, with 9 bases in the middle. The CDR3 loop spans 14 amino acids. Looked up from germline, CDR1 is MNHEY and CDR2 is SMNVEV (reference sequence). Researchers ran the PCR with 60 Vbeta and 13 Jbeta primers. Measured with immunoSEQ multiplex PCR; TCRdb has only the in-frame clones, and not every one. The ten top clones account for approximately 0.88%, within a sample of 110,000 to 150,000 clones. The sample consisted of PBMCs. The chain carries TRBV27 and TRBJ1-1, with D unclear. The receptor comes from a male donor in good health and CMV-seronegative. CDR3 nucleotides: TGTGCCAGCAGTTTGGGCATCAAGAACACTGAAGCTTTCTTT. It specifies CASSLGIKNTEAFF.